One sample yielded the 27 T cell receptor beta chains listed below, sequenced in a study of cytomegalovirus exposure and HLA in healthy donors. Assay: immunoSEQ multiplex PCR; the TCRdb copy retains only in-frame clones and omits some. The sample lists around 230,000 clones; around 88% were seen once. Sequenced material: PBMCs. The receptors shown here come from a woman in her 30s in good health and CMV-seropositive.

The chain has TRBV9 and TRBJ1-2, with TRBD1 as a possible D gene (6 bases). Per the germline V gene, CDR1 is SGDLS and CDR2 is YYNGEE. CDR3 length: 13 residues. The V end lost 3 bases, the J end lost 5 bases, and 11 bases lay between the germline ends. The DNA of the CDR3 is TGTGCCAGCAGCGGGGGACACCGATATGGCTACACCTTC. Translated, it gives CASSGGHRYGYTF.

This rearrangement joins TRBV19 to TRBJ1-5, with D tentatively TRBD1 (5 bases). V dropped 7 bases and J dropped 7 bases, with 11 bases sitting between them. CDR3 size: 12 residues. The germline V gene has CDR1 LNHDA and CDR2 SQIVND (reference sequence). The chain's CDR3 is CASMGGRQPQHF. CDR3 nucleotide sequence: TGTGCCAGTATGGGGGGTCGACAGCCCCAGCATTTT.

The V and J genes are TRBV4-2 and TRBJ1-1; D gene uncertain. Trimming cost V 3 bases and J 6 bases, with 14 bases left between them. CDR1 is LGHNA, CDR2 YNFKEQ, per germline. The CDR3 has 14 amino acids. The CDR3 loop reads CASSQRRERAEAFF. In DNA, the CDR3 is TGTGCCAGCAGCCAGCGAAGAGAACGGGCTGAAGCTTTCTTT.

The chain has TRBV27 and TRBJ2-7; 8 nucleotides agree with TRBD1. The CDR3 extends over 14 amino acids. Germline CDR1 is MNHEY and CDR2 is SMNVEV (reference sequence). After removal of 5 bases from V and 4 bases from J, the junction contained 7 bases not matched to a gene. CDR3 in amino acids: CASSAGTGVYEQYF. The CDR3 coding sequence is TGTGCCAGCAGTGCCGGGACAGGAGTATACGAGCAGTACTTC.

The rearrangement uses TRBV11-3 and TRBJ1-2, with 7 nucleotides matching TRBD1. This CDR3 spans 16 amino acids. Looked up from germline, CDR1 is SGHNT and CDR2 is YENEEA. With 1 base clipped from V and 1 base from J, the junction kept 6 bases outside the gene matches. Written as DNA, the CDR3 is TGTGCCAGCAGCTTAGGTACAGGGGTTGGTAACTATGGCTACACCTTC. Its translation: CASSLGTGVGNYGYTF. The full variable domain, completed using reference TRBV11-3 and TRBJ1-2, is EAGVVQSPRYKIIEKKQPVAFWCNPISGHNTLYWYLQNLGQGPELLIRYENEEAVDDSQLPKDRFSAERLKGVDSTLKIQPAELGDSAVYLCASSLGTGVGNYGYTFGSGTRLTVV.

The chain has TRBV6-1 and TRBJ2-1; possible D gene TRBD1, 6 bases. Between the trimmed V and J ends, which lost 2 bases and 10 bases, there was a span of 9 bases. The CDR3 has 12 amino acids. Germline CDR1 and CDR2: MNHNS and SASEGT. In nucleotides, the CDR3 is TGTGCCAGCAGTGAATTGGGGACAGAGCAGTTCTTC. Residues: CASSELGTEQFF.

This rearrangement joins TRBV7-2 to TRBJ2-7; 11 bases line up with TRBD1. J was trimmed by 7 bases and V by 5 bases; bases with no gene match: 7. Germline V lookup: CDR1 SGHTA, CDR2 FQGNSA. The CDR3 consists of 14 residues. CDR3 residues: CASSPGQGAEEQYF. CDR3 coding DNA: TGTGCCAGCAGCCCCGGACAGGGGGCTGAAGAGCAGTACTTC.

The V and J genes are TRBV9 and TRBJ2-2; 9 bases match TRBD1. V lost 5 bases and J lost 3; bases outside the gene matches: 11. Germline values: CDR1 SGDLS, CDR2 YYNGEE. The CDR3 runs to 17 residues. The CDR3 DNA is TGTGCCAGCAGAAGAGGGACAGGGAGTGGGTACACCGGGGAGCTGTTTTTT. Amino acid sequence: CASRRGTGSGYTGELFF.

This chain links TRBV5-6 with TRBJ2-7, with 7 bases lining up with TRBD2. Germline values: CDR1 SGHDT, CDR2 YYEEEE. The CDR3 runs to 15 residues. V lost 0 bases, J lost 1 base, and 4 bases stayed unmatched. The CDR3 DNA follows: TGTGCCAGCAGCTTGGGTGGGGACTATTCCTACGAGCAGTACTTC. As protein: CASSLGGDYSYEQYF.

The chain is built from TRBV6-5 and TRBJ1-1; 7 nucleotides line up with TRBD1. The CDR3 is made up of 11 amino acids. CDR1 is MNHEY, CDR2 SVGAGI, per germline. Trimming cost V 7 bases and J 4 bases; bases outside gene matches: 0. CDR3 sequence: CASNRGTEAFF. In nucleotides, the CDR3 is TGTGCCAGCAACAGGGGCACTGAAGCTTTCTTT.

The rearrangement joins TRBV5-4 to TRBJ2-2, with TRBD1 matching over 8 bases. Germline CDR1 SGHNT, CDR2 YYREEE (reference sequence). The CDR3 is made up of 16 amino acids. Germline trimming cut 7 bases from V and 5 bases from J; bases unmatched to any gene: 13. DNA of the CDR3: TGTGCCAGCCTCGGACCCGGACAGGGCGAAACCGGGGAGCTGTTTTTT. Its protein product is CASLGPGQGETGELFF. The whole variable domain, filled in from reference TRBV5-4 and TRBJ2-2, reads ETGVTQSPTHLIKTRGQQVTLRCSSQSGHNTVSWYQQALGQGPQFIFQYYREEENGRGNFPPRFSGLQFPNYSSELNVNALELDDSALYLCASLGPGQGETGELFFGEGSRLTVL.

V and J are TRBV28 and TRBJ2-6; 10 nucleotides agree with TRBD1. The CDR3 totals 20 residues. CDR1 and CDR2 from the germline V gene are MDHEN and SYDVKM. Trimming at V came to 2 bases and at J to 0 bases, leaving 10 bases not matched to a gene. Here the CDR3 reads CASSLLWGDRGHSGANVLTF. In DNA form, the CDR3 reads TGTGCCAGCAGTTTACTCTGGGGGGACAGGGGCCACTCTGGGGCCAACGTCCTGACTTTC.

The V and J genes are TRBV29-1 and TRBJ2-2, with D possibly being TRBD2 (6 bases). The germline gives CDR1 SQVTM, CDR2 ANQGSEA. This CDR3 is built from 14 residues. Trimming took 3 bases from V and 6 from J, leaving 14 bases between them. CDR3 sequence reads: CSVEGGSGPGELFF. The CDR3 region has the DNA TGCAGCGTTGAGGGGGGTTCAGGACCCGGGGAGCTGTTTTTT.

This chain joins TRBV9 and TRBJ2-7, with D perhaps matching TRBD1 (6 bases). The V gene lost 0 bases and the J gene lost 2 bases, with 6 bases spanning the gap. CDR1 is SGDLS and CDR2 is YYNGEE in the germline V gene. The CDR3 is 13 amino acids. The CDR3 DNA reads as TGTGCCAGCAGCGTAGGGGACACCTACGAGCAGTACTTC. It encodes CASSVGDTYEQYF.

This clone was seen only once. This chain links TRBV30 with TRBJ1-2; 8 bases match TRBD1. The V gene end was trimmed by 6 bases and the J gene end by 8 bases; junction bases not matched to a gene: 8. Germline CDR1 GTSNPN, CDR2 SVGIG (reference sequence). This CDR3 region has 12 residues. The DNA of the CDR3 is TGTGCCTGTGTCCAGGGGGCGAGAGGCTACACCTTC. This encodes CACVQGARGYTF. Filled out from reference TRBV30 and TRBJ1-2, the complete variable domain reads SQTIHQWPATLVQPVGSPLSLECTVEGTSNPNLYWYRQAAGRGLQLLFYSVGIGQISSEVPQNLSASRPQDRQFILSSKKLLLSDSGFYLCACVQGARGYTFGSGTRLTVV.

The chain couples TRBV19 to TRBJ2-1; 7 bases agree with TRBD2. The CDR3 has 17 amino acids. Germline assignment: CDR1 LNHDA and CDR2 SQIVND (reference sequence). J gave up 0 bases and V 0 bases, and 5 bases lay outside the gene matches. Here the CDR3 reads CASSIDRGGSSYNEQFF. CDR3 in DNA: TGTGCCAGTAGTATAGATCGGGGCGGGAGCTCCTACAATGAGCAGTTCTTC. Full variable domain (outside the CDR3, taken from reference TRBV19 and TRBJ2-1): DGGITQSPKYLFRKEGQNVTLSCEQNLNHDAMYWYRQDPGQGLRLIYYSQIVNDFQKGDIAEGYSVSREKKESFPLTVTSAQKNPTAFYLCASSIDRGGSSYNEQFFGPGTRLTVL.

The rearrangement joins TRBV27 to TRBJ1-2; no definite D call. This CDR3 is built from 16 residues. V was pared by 0 bases and J by 6 bases, with 17 bases between. CDR1 MNHEY and CDR2 SMNVEV come from the germline V gene (reference sequence). CDR3 residues: CASSLSVTGSFHGYTF. The CDR3 coding sequence is TGTGCCAGCAGTTTATCCGTGACTGGGAGTTTCCATGGCTACACCTTC.

This clone was counted a single time. The chain joins TRBV7-2 to TRBJ1-2, with 9 bases aligning to TRBD1. The CDR3 extends over 15 amino acids. Germline CDR1 and CDR2: SGHTA and FQGNSA. V lost 6 bases to trimming and J lost 5 bases; unmatched junction nucleotides: 10. CDR3 DNA sequence: TGTGCCAGCAGTCTACAGGGGGCTCTCCATTATGGCTACACCTTC. Its protein product is CASSLQGALHYGYTF.

The J gene is TRBJ2-1, the V gene TRBV30; the match to TRBD2 covers 7 bases. Germline V lookup: CDR1 GTSNPN, CDR2 SVGIG (reference sequence). Germline trimming cut 0 bases from V and 7 bases from J; bases unmatched to any gene: 12. The CDR3 totals 16 residues. CDR3 nucleotide sequence: TGTGCCTGGAGTGTCGGTGGGAGGGGTTTTCGGAATGAGCAGTTCTTC. Translation: CAWSVGGRGFRNEQFF.

This chain joins TRBV25-1 and TRBJ2-7, with D possibly being TRBD1 (5 bases). Trimming took 7 bases from V and 3 from J, leaving 19 bases between them. Germline V gene data show CDR1 as MGHDK and CDR2 as SYGVNS. CDR3 length equals 15 residues. The CDR3 loop reads CASTPGQGRNYEQYF. The CDR3 DNA sequence: TGTGCCAGCACCCCTGGCCAGGGCCGAAACTACGAGCAGTACTTC.

V gene TRBV28 combines with J gene TRBJ2-7; 13 bases map to TRBD2. Germline V gene lookup returns CDR1 MDHEN and CDR2 SYDVKM. The V segment lost 5 bases and the J segment 4 bases; nucleotides outside the gene matches: 11. CDR3 length: 17 residues. The CDR3, as DNA: TGTGCCAGCAGTCCTCCTACCGGACTAGCGGGAGCGTACGAGCAGTACTTC. Encoded protein: CASSPPTGLAGAYEQYF.

This chain joins TRBV5-1 and TRBJ2-3; 8 positions match TRBD2. This CDR3 is 16 amino acids long. Germline assignment: CDR1 SGHRS and CDR2 YFSETQ. J was trimmed by 2 bases and V by 0 bases; bases with no gene match: 5. Here the CDR3 reads CASSLVTGGNTDTQYF. For the CDR3, the DNA is TGCGCCAGCAGCTTGGTCACGGGAGGGAACACAGATACGCAGTATTTT.

The chain combines TRBV10-3 with TRBJ1-5, with D perhaps TRBD1 (6 bases). V was clipped by 6 bases and J by 5 bases, with 17 bases between them. The CDR3 spans 15 residues. Germline V gives CDR1 ENHRY, CDR2 SYGVKD. In DNA, the CDR3 is TGTGCCATCAGAAATGGTTGGGACACCGATCAGCCCCAGCATTTT. It encodes CAIRNGWDTDQPQHF.

This clone has a single count. This sequence joins TRBV14 and TRBJ2-7; TRBD1 is a possible D gene (5 bases). The germline V gene encodes CDR1 SGHDN and CDR2 FVKESK. This CDR3 comprises 14 residues. V was clipped by 2 bases and J by 3 bases, with 11 bases between them. The CDR3 coding sequence is TGTGCCAGCAGCCAATATTCAGGGATCTACGAGCAGTACTTC. It codes for CASSQYSGIYEQYF. The full variable domain, rest sourced from reference TRBV14 and TRBJ2-7, is EAGVTQFPSHSVIEKGQTVTLRCDPISGHDNLYWYRRVMGKEIKFLLHFVKESKQDESGMPNNRFLAERTGGTYSTLKVQPAELEDSGVYFCASSQYSGIYEQYFGPGTRLTVT.

The chain has TRBV9 and TRBJ2-7; 10 bases agree with TRBD2. Germline CDR1 reads SGDLS; CDR2 reads YYNGEE. V lost 3 bases, J lost 5 bases, and 8 bases stayed unmatched. CDR3 length equals 15 residues. As DNA, the CDR3 is TGTGCCAGCAGCGGAGATAGCGGGAGGTATGACGAGCAGTACTTC. Translation gives CASSGDSGRYDEQYF.

V gene TRBV5-6 combines with J gene TRBJ2-7; the D is unclear. CDR1 and CDR2 from the germline V gene are SGHDT and YYEEEE. This CDR3 has 12 residues. The germline V and J ends were trimmed by 0 bases and 6 bases, with 7 bases remaining between them. The CDR3 DNA reads as TGTGCCAGCAGCTTGGTTATCGGCGAGCAGTACTTC. Its protein product is CASSLVIGEQYF. Full variable domain (outside the CDR3, taken from reference TRBV5-6 and TRBJ2-7): DAGVTQSPTHLIKTRGQQVTLRCSPKSGHDTVSWYQQALGQGPQFIFQYYEEEERQRGNFPDRFSGHQFPNYSSELNVNALLLGDSALYLCASSLVIGEQYFGPGTRLTVT.

The chain uses TRBV30 and TRBJ2-1; weak D call: TRBD2 (5 bases). V lost 2 bases, J lost 7 bases, and 18 bases lay in between. The germline V gene encodes CDR1 GTSNPN and CDR2 SVGIG (reference sequence). The length of the CDR3 is 15 residues. CDR3 sequence (DNA): TGTGCCTGGAGTACCCGGGGTCCTCCAACGAATGAGCAGTTCTTC. Protein sequence: CAWSTRGPPTNEQFF. The variable domain in full, completed from reference TRBV30 and TRBJ2-1, reads SQTIHQWPATLVQPVGSPLSLECTVEGTSNPNLYWYRQAAGRGLQLLFYSVGIGQISSEVPQNLSASRPQDRQFILSSKKLLLSDSGFYLCAWSTRGPPTNEQFFGPGTRLTVL.